What follows are 20 T cell receptor beta chains derived from one specimen sequenced in a study of regulatory T cells in long-lasting Graves disease. Building of the TCR beta libraries involved iRepertoire HTBI primers and Arm-PCR of CDR3 regions. MiXCR, applied by TCRdb to the multiplex PCR reads, yields one record per CDR3 protein. The sample has fewer than 550,000 distinct CDR3 sequences, around 15% seen once; the top ten hold about 25%. Noted time point: newly diagnosed GD, antithyroid drugs for less than 3 months. The TCR library used RNA extracted from PBMCs. The same sample was also studied in work on T cells in Graves' hyperthyroidism and ophthalmopathy.

The sample was peripheral blood mononuclear cells (PBMCs), taken at new diagnosis, from a patient treated with antithyroid drugs. These receptors came from a woman in her late teens or twenties with Graves disease.

A word on this clonotype: A much larger clone differs by one base, so this may be a read error. The chain couples TRBV20-1 to TRBJ2-2, with TRBD2 matching 8 bases. With V trimmed by 6 bases and J by 2 bases, 5 bases remained unmatched. Germline CDR1 reads DFQATT; CDR2 reads SNEGSKA (reference sequence). This CDR3 region has 14 residues. Here the CDR3 DNA reads TGCAGTGCCGGGAGGGCAGCTAACACCGGGGAGCTGTTTTTT. This sequence encodes CSAGRAANTGELFF.

This clonotype turned up a few times. This chain connects TRBV27 to TRBJ2-7, with TRBD1 matching over 9 bases. The V gene's germline CDR1 is MNHEY and CDR2 SMNVEV (reference sequence). The CDR3 totals 14 residues. V lost 6 bases and J lost 4; bases outside the gene matches: 7. CDR3 protein: CASRPGTGRYEQYF. As DNA, the CDR3 is TGTGCCAGCAGACCCGGGACAGGGAGATACGAGCAGTACTTC.

This clonotype was picked up a small number of times. The chain uses TRBV27 and TRBJ1-5; TRBD1 might be the D (6 bases). V was clipped by 6 bases and J by 5 bases, with 17 bases between them. This CDR3 has 15 amino acids. Germline V lookup: CDR1 MNHEY, CDR2 SMNVEV (reference sequence). The CDR3 sequence is CASSYSWGGDQPQHF. Here the CDR3 DNA reads TGTGCCAGCAGCTATTCTTGGGGGGGCGATCAGCCCCAGCATTTT.

This clonotype was seen a handful of times. The chain uses TRBV6-1 and TRBJ2-2, with 9 bases fitting TRBD2. The junction had 12 bases not matched to a gene; V was cut back by 6 bases and J by 7 bases. The CDR3 is 16 residues long. Germline loops: CDR1 MNHNS, CDR2 SASEGT. This chain's CDR3 is CASSLSGTSYVGELFF. The CDR3, as DNA: TGTGCCAGCAGCCTAAGTGGGACTAGCTACGTCGGGGAGCTGTTTTTT.

The count of this clonotype is one. It may be a read error: a sequence one base away is much more abundant. No conserved phenylalanine or tryptophan ends this CDR3, so it is likely a read error. This sequence joins TRBV11-3 and TRBJ2-1; tentatively, D is TRBD2 (6 bases). The CDR3 consists of 13 residues. Germline CDR1 is SGHNT and CDR2 is YENEEA. The V end lost 4 bases, the J end lost 8 bases, and 12 bases lay between the germline ends. CDR3 sequence: CASSSGTSDEQFL. The CDR3 DNA reads as TGTGCCAGCAGCTCCGGGACTTCGGATGAGCAGTTCCTC.

In its sample, this clonotype was seen many times. The gene calls are TRBV7-2 and TRBJ1-1; maybe TRBD1 (5 bases). The germline gives CDR1 SGHTA, CDR2 FQGNSA. V gave up 0 bases and J gave up 5 bases, with 7 bases separating them. CDR3 length equals 13 residues. The CDR3 nucleotides read TGTGCCAGCAGCTTAGCGCGGGGGACTGAAGCTTTCTTT. It specifies CASSLARGTEAFF. Complete variable domain (other parts from reference TRBV7-2 and TRBJ1-1): GAGVSQSPSNKVTEKGKDVELRCDPISGHTALYWYRQSLGQGLEFLIYFQGNSAPDKSGLPSDRFSAERTGGSVSTLTIQRTQQEDSAVYLCASSLARGTEAFFGQGTRLTVV.

This clonotype was observed a handful of times. This rearrangement joins TRBV19 to TRBJ2-6, with TRBD1 identical over 8 bases. V shed 7 bases and J 3 bases; nucleotides not matched to a gene: 14. The germline V gene encodes CDR1 LNHDA and CDR2 SQIVND (reference sequence). The CDR3 length is 18 residues. The CDR3 loop reads CASTTDRGPKSGANVLTF. The CDR3 DNA reads TGTGCCAGTACTACCGACAGGGGCCCTAAAAGTGGGGCCAACGTCCTGACTTTC. Complete variable domain (other parts from reference TRBV19 and TRBJ2-6): DGGITQSPKYLFRKEGQNVTLSCEQNLNHDAMYWYRQDPGQGLRLIYYSQIVNDFQKGDIAEGYSVSREKKESFPLTVTSAQKNPTAFYLCASTTDRGPKSGANVLTFGAGSRLTVL.

This clonotype occurred many times. The rearrangement uses TRBV7-3 and TRBJ2-5; TRBD1 matches 7 bases. The trim removed 0 bases at V and 2 bases at J, leaving 3 bases unmatched. This CDR3 is 15 amino acids long. CDR1 and CDR2 (germline): SGHTA, FQGTGA. CDR3 loop: CASSLTGQLQETQYF. DNA of the CDR3: TGTGCCAGCAGCTTAACGGGACAGTTACAAGAGACCCAGTACTTC.

The chain employs TRBV19 and TRBJ1-1, with D tentatively TRBD1 (5 bases). The CDR3 loop spans 14 amino acids. Germline CDR1 LNHDA, CDR2 SQIVND (reference sequence). Between the trimmed V and J ends, which lost 3 bases and 3 bases, there was a span of 11 bases. As DNA, the CDR3 is TGTGCCAGTAGTATCCCCCCAGGGTACACTGAAGCTTTCTTT. Amino acid sequence: CASSIPPGYTEAFF.

This clonotype has more than one count but fewer than ten. The V and J genes are TRBV20-1 and TRBJ1-2; maybe TRBD1 (6 bases). The CDR3 has 16 residues. With 3 bases removed from V and 3 bases from J, the gap between germline ends came to 20 bases. Germline values: CDR1 DFQATT, CDR2 SNEGSKA (reference sequence). CDR3 sequence: CSARALRGQPYYGYTF. DNA of the CDR3: TGCAGTGCTAGGGCACTCCGGGGACAACCTTACTATGGCTACACCTTC.

The sample holds many counts of this clonotype. This chain joins TRBV11-2 and TRBJ2-7; 9 positions agree with TRBD2. CDR3 length: 17 amino acids. The junction had 9 bases not matched to a gene; V was cut back by 1 base and J by 2 bases. The V gene's germline CDR1 is SGHAT and CDR2 FQNNGV. The DNA for the CDR3 is TGTGCCAGCAGCTTAGGCACGGGACTAGCCCCAGCCTACGAGCAGTACTTC. Translation gives CASSLGTGLAPAYEQYF.

This clonotype was counted between two and nine times. The chain has TRBV7-9 and TRBJ2-7, with D uncertain. The V and J ends lost 3 bases and 3 bases respectively, with 12 bases between them. This CDR3 has 14 amino acids. CDR1 is SEHNR and CDR2 is FQNEAQ in the germline V gene (reference sequence). The CDR3 loop is CASSFGQKDYEQYF. Here the CDR3 DNA reads TGTGCCAGCAGCTTCGGGCAAAAGGACTACGAGCAGTACTTC.

CDR3 protein: CASSLSGGPDTQYF. CDR3 DNA: TGTGCCAGCAGCTTGTCGGGAGGGCCAGATACGCAGTATTTT. This chain links TRBV11-2 with TRBJ2-3, with 8 bases lining up with TRBD2. CDR3 length: 14 amino acids. Germline V gene sequence: CDR1 SGHAT, CDR2 FQNNGV. With 3 bases clipped from V and 4 bases from J, the junction kept 3 bases outside the gene matches.

J is TRBJ2-3 and V is TRBV18; 8 bases fit TRBD1. The CDR3 runs to 16 residues. Trimming at V came to 1 base and at J to 2 bases, leaving 5 bases not matched to a gene. CDR1 is KGHSH and CDR2 is LQKENI in the germline V gene. The DNA of the CDR3 is TGTGCCAGCTCACCACTACAGGGGGGCTCCACAGATACGCAGTATTTT. As protein: CASSPLQGGSTDTQYF.

This clonotype was seen many times. This chain uses TRBV12-3 or TRBV12-4 with TRBJ2-2; D unresolved. V was pared by 6 bases and J by 0 bases, with 8 bases between. CDR3 length: 14 amino acids. This chain's CDR3 is CASSYPANTGELFF. In nucleotides, the CDR3 is TGTGCCAGCAGCTACCCCGCGAACACCGGGGAGCTGTTTTTT.

This clonotype appeared many times. The chain recombines TRBV30 with TRBJ1-2; D call uncertain. CDR3 length: 13 residues. V was trimmed by 3 bases and J by 4 bases, leaving 12 bases between them. Germline CDR1 reads GTSNPN; CDR2 reads SVGIG (reference sequence). The CDR3 sequence: CAWSPGLGYGYTF. CDR3 DNA: TGTGCCTGGAGCCCGGGGTTAGGCTATGGCTACACCTTC.

Many counts were recorded for this clonotype. The chain recombines TRBV11-3 with TRBJ2-7; 12 bases line up with TRBD2. The CDR3 runs to 16 residues. Germline V gene lookup returns CDR1 SGHNT and CDR2 YENEEA. V was pared by 2 bases and J by 5 bases, with 7 bases of the junction left unmatched. The CDR3 DNA reads TGTGCCAGCAGCTTACGACTAGCGGGAGTAGTCGACGAGCAGTACTTC. It yields the protein CASSLRLAGVVDEQYF.

CDR3 DNA: TGTGCCAGCAGCCCGGACGGACTAGTTCTGTTCTTC. This sequence encodes CASSPDGLVLFF. The chain carries TRBV5-4 and TRBJ2-1, with 7 positions matching TRBD2. The germline V gene encodes CDR1 SGHNT and CDR2 YYREEE (reference sequence). This CDR3 is 12 amino acids long. Unmatched junction bases numbered 10, after V lost 4 bases and J lost 15 bases.

This clonotype was detected once. The gene calls are TRBV7-2 and TRBJ1-1, with D perhaps matching TRBD1 (6 bases). This CDR3 is built from 15 residues. Trimming shortened V by 1 base and J by 1 base, and 10 bases separated the two germline ends. From germline, CDR1 is SGHTA and CDR2 FQGNSA. CDR3 amino acids: CASSLVGTTNTEAFF. The CDR3 DNA sequence: TGTGCCAGCAGCTTAGTCGGGACAACGAACACTGAAGCTTTCTTT.

This clonotype was counted many times. This sequence joins TRBV28 and TRBJ1-5; no definite D call. Germline V gene lookup returns CDR1 MDHEN and CDR2 SYDVKM. The CDR3 is made up of 12 amino acids. The V and J ends lost 3 bases and 6 bases respectively, with 6 bases between them. CDR3 sequence (DNA): TGTGCCAGCAGTTTGGTGGGTCAGCCCCAGCATTTT. As protein: CASSLVGQPQHF.